This T cell receptor beta chain was obtained from a study of response to subunit inactivated influenza vaccine (dated by TCRdb to the late 2010s). Regarding the study in general: Deep quantitative T cell receptor repertoire profiling was used in the study to track responses to a trivalent subunit inactivated influenza vaccine.

With regard to this clonotype: Its antigen is currently not known. No base quality values were provided; no much bigger clone lies one nucleotide off.

CDR1 and CDR2 (LGHDT, YNNKEL) derive from the germline V gene (reference sequence). Trimming takes 1 base from V and 9 bases from J, and the germline ends sit 10 bases apart. The CDR3, cysteine through phenylalanine, is 13 amino acids long. Only the CDR3 DNA stays, 39 bases, in frame from base 1. Study-wide conclusions, independent of this receptor: According to the authors, only a limited number of new T cells may be recruited by each seasonal influenza vaccination.

Library method: RT-PCR. The sequencing machine was an Illumina HiSeq 2500. TCRdb reprocessed the public reads (quality trimming at Q25 with fastp, clone calling with MiXCR) and kept in-frame beta chains. Each entry is one CDR3 protein sequence, shown with its most common DNA and genes. The sample has about 780,000 distinct CDR3 sequences on record, about a fifth of them singletons. Roughly 11% of the sample is held by the ten biggest clonotypes. This sequence uses TRBV3-1 and TRBJ1-5, with the D gene not clear enough to name. The specimen comprised PBMCs from blood, sampled around 5 days after vaccination. The TCR originated in a man aged 45-65 years who received an inactivated influenza vaccine. Donor details come from another sample of the same person, matched by shared clones. For the CDR3, the sequence is CASSQGVFAPQHF. At the DNA level, the sequence is TGTGCCAGCAGCCAAGGGGTTTTCGCGCCCCAGCATTTT.